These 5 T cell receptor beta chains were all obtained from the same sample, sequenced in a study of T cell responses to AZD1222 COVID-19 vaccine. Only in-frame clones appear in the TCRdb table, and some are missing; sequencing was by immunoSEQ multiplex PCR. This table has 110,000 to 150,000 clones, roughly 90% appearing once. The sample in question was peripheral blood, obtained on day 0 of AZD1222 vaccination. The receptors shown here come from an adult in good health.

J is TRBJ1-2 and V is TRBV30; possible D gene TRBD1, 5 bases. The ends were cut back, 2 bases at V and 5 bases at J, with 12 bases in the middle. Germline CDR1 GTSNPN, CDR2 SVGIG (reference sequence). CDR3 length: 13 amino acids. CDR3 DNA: TGTGCCTGGAGTACGGGGGTTGGGTATGGCTACACCTTC. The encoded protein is CAWSTGVGYGYTF.

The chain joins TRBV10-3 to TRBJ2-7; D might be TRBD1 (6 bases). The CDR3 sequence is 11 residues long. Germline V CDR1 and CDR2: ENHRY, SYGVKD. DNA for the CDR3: TGTGCACTGGGGGCTCGGTACGAGCAGTACTTC. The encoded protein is CALGARYEQYF.

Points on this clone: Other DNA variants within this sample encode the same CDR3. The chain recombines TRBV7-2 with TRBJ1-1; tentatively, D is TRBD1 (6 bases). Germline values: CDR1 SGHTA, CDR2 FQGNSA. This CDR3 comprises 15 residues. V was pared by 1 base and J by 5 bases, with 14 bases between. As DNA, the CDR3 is TGTGCCAGCAGCTTAGTCGGAGGGGGAGGGACTGAAGCTTTCTTT. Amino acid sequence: CASSLVGGGGTEAFF.

The CDR3 protein is CATSGTRAGNQPQHF. In nucleotides, the CDR3 is TGTGCCACCAGTGGGACCAGGGCAGGAAATCAGCCCCAGCATTTT. The chain carries TRBV24-1 and TRBJ1-5; D perhaps matches TRBD1 (5 bases). Deletions cut 5 bases from V and 4 bases from J, with 14 bases between. Germline V gene data show CDR1 as KGHDR and CDR2 as SFDVKD. The CDR3 sequence is 15 residues long.

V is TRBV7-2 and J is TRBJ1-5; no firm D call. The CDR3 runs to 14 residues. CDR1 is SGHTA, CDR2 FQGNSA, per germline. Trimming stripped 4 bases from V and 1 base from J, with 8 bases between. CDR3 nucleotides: TGTGCCAGCAGCTCCGACCCAAGCAATCAGCCCCAGCATTTT. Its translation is CASSSDPSNQPQHF. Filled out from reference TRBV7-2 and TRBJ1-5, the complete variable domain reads GAGVSQSPSNKVTEKGKDVELRCDPISGHTALYWYRQSLGQGLEFLIYFQGNSAPDKSGLPSDRFSAERTGGSVSTLTIQRTQQEDSAVYLCASSSDPSNQPQHFGDGTRLSIL.